This T cell receptor beta chain was captured in a study of cytomegalovirus exposure and HLA in healthy donors. Looked up from germline, CDR1 is MNHEY and CDR2 is SVGAGI. J lost 4 bases, V lost 5 bases, and 7 bases had no gene match. CDR3 length: 15 amino acids. Whole-study results and caveats: Specific recognition of CMV antigens was confirmed in vitro for a few chains (all CMV-associated). Most sequenced TCRs were rare (though some public TCRs occurred in many donors). What TCR beta sequences reportedly achieved was accurate prediction of HLA-A and HLA-B alleles in most subjects.

PCR primers comprised 60 Vbeta and 13 Jbeta primers. The table came from immunoSEQ multiplex PCR; TCRdb's copy has only in-frame clones and leaves some out. In the table there are under 200,000 clones, 80% of which are singletons. On this clone itself: The antigen is not known.

This clonotype was sampled from a human donor in good health. The rearrangement uses TRBV6-5 and TRBJ2-1, with 8 bases fitting TRBD1. The specimen was PBMCs. The CDR3 here is CASSPNRGLYNEQFF. In DNA form, the CDR3 reads TGTGCCAGCAGTCCAAACAGGGGGTTATACAATGAGCAGTTCTTC.